The sample holds a few counts of the clone carrying this TCR beta chain. As yet, its antigen is unknown. These data belong to a study of regulatory T cells in long-lasting Graves disease. Overall study: Patients with new Graves' disease had used antithyroid drugs below 3 months. Study results and limitations: Persistent Graves' patients showed less TCR diversity than newly diagnosed patients showed.

Libraries of TCR beta came from iRepertoire HTBI primers plus Arm-PCR of CDR3 regions. TCRdb passed the multiplex PCR reads through MiXCR, listing each CDR3 protein once. The sample holds 380,000 or so distinct CDR3 sequences, roughly 15% seen once. Indicated time point: newly diagnosed GD, antithyroid drugs for less than 3 months. The TCR library was made from RNA that had been extracted from PBMCs in TRIzol. The same sample was also studied in work on T cells in Graves' hyperthyroidism and ophthalmopathy. That publication notes: The HTBI primer set was used in a first-round RT-PCR of the TCR CDR3.

The sequence came from a woman aged 18-30 years with Graves disease. The input for sequencing was peripheral blood mononuclear cells (PBMCs), taken at new diagnosis, from a patient treated with antithyroid drugs.

The CDR3 sequence: CASRASSGNYNEQFF. The CDR3 nucleotides read TGTGCCAGCAGGGCCTCTAGCGGGAACTACAATGAGCAGTTCTTC. The rearrangement links TRBV25-1 to TRBJ2-1; 9 bases agree with TRBD2. Germline V gene sequence: CDR1 MGHDK, CDR2 SYGVNS. The CDR3 covers 15 residues. J gave up 3 bases and V 6 bases, and 6 bases lay outside the gene matches.